A selection of T cell receptor beta chains follows, all from one sample in a study of blood T cells in healthy people across ages. TCRdb re-analysed the 5' RACE reads in MiXCR, keeping a single row per CDR3 protein. In the table there are 1.2 million to 1.5 million distinct CDR3 sequences, 59% of which are singletons. Sequencing used blood. The receptors originated from a man younger than 30 in good health. The conserved cysteine and the conserved F or W are not part of the CDR3 here. Fields, in order: V gene, J gene, CDR3 protein.

V: TRBV6-1; J: TRBJ2-4; CDR3: ASTESSISIQY
V: TRBV20-1; J: TRBJ1-4; CDR3: SARPHGESKLF
V: TRBV6-1; J: -; CDR3: ASSPQAGWGEQY
V: TRBV15; J: TRBJ2-1; CDR3: ATSSGQVRDNEQF
V: TRBV5-1; J: TRBJ2-5; CDR3: ASSIGRYRSQETQY
V: TRBV14; J: TRBJ1-1; CDR3: ASSQVRGTVANTEAF
V: TRBV3-1; J: TRBJ1-1; CDR3: ASSQAGTLNTEVF
V: TRBV7-9; J: TRBJ2-5; CDR3: ASSLEGGGKY
V: TRBV29-1; J: TRBJ2-1; CDR3: SVPGNYNEQF
V: TRBV7-2; J: TRBJ2-1; CDR3: ASSLRAGLGGSGDEQF
V: TRBV20-1; J: TRBJ1-1; CDR3: SAPPSGRTEAF
V: TRBV3-1; J: TRBJ2-7; CDR3: ASSQAGTANYEQY
V: TRBV20-1; J: TRBJ1-4; CDR3: SARRGPEKLF
V: TRBV20-1; J: TRBJ2-3; CDR3: SAKEAGVTQY
V: TRBV3-1; J: -; CDR3: ASSQGERWTGQETQY
V: TRBV12-3/TRBV12-4; J: TRBJ2-5; CDR3: ASRWGGTQY
V: TRBV10-1; J: TRBJ2-2; CDR3: ASSGPRRGELF
V: TRBV24-1; J: TRBJ2-5; CDR3: ATRDRGQETQY
V: TRBV2; J: -; CDR3: ASSDWSSGRLGETQY
V: TRBV6-2/TRBV6-3; J: TRBJ2-1; CDR3: ASSYNTYNEQF
V: TRBV4-1; J: TRBJ2-7; CDR3: ASSHGRGVSYNEQY
V: TRBV12-3/TRBV12-4; J: TRBJ2-7; CDR3: ASRNRGGSYEQY
V: TRBV9; J: -; CDR3: ASSVGASGSIYEQY
V: TRBV19; J: TRBJ2-1; CDR3: ASSGIHEQF
V: TRBV29-1; J: TRBJ2-5; CDR3: SVVQASQETQY
V: TRBV30; J: TRBJ2-2; CDR3: AWSVGQGNTGELF